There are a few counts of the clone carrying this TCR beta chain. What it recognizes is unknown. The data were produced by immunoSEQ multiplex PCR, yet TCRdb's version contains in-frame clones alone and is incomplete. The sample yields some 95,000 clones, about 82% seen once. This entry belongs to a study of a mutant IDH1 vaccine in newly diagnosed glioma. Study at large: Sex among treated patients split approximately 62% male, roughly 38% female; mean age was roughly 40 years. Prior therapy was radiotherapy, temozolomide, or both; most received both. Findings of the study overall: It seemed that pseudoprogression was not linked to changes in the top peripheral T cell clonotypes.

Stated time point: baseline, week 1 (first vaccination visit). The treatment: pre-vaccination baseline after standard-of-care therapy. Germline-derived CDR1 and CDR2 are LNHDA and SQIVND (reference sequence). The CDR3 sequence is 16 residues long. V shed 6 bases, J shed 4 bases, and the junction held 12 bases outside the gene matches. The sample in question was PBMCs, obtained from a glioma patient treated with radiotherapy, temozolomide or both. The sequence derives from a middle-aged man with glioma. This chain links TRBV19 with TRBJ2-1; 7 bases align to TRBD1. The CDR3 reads CASRQTGHILYNEQFF. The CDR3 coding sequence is TGTGCCAGTAGGCAGACAGGGCACATACTTTACAATGAGCAGTTCTTC.